Reported below is one TCR beta chain. The data derive from a study of blood T cell repertoires in COVID-19. On the study more broadly: PBMCs, B-cell-depleted T cells, or T cells were the source of the cDNA or gDNA that made up the material.

Profiling relied on immunoSEQ multiplex PCR, and the TCRdb table lists in-frame clones only, not all of them. The sample shows 60,000 to 75,000 clones, 82% of them seen only once. This receptor was taken from a human donor in a cohort sampled during active COVID-19. The sequencing input was peripheral blood.

CDR3 loop: CASSAFTGLEQYF. The CDR3 DNA is TGTGCCAGCAGCGCCTTTACAGGGCTTGAGCAGTACTTC. The rearrangement joins TRBV5-6 to TRBJ2-7, with a weak D call TRBD1 (6 bases). V was cut by 4 bases and J by 7 bases, with 15 bases left in between. The CDR3 is 13 residues long. Germline CDR1 reads SGHDT; CDR2 reads YYEEEE.